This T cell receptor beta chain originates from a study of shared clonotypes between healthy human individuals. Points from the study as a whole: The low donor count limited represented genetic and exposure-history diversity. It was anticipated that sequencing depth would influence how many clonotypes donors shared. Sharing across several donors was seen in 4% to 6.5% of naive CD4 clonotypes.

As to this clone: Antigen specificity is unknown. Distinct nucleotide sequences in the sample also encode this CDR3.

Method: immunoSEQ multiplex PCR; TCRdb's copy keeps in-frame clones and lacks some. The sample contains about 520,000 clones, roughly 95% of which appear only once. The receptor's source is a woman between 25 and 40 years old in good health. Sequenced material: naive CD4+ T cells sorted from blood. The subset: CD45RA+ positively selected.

The CDR3 nucleotides are TGCGCCAGCAGCCAGGGATCTGGAAACACCATATATTTT. It is translated as CASSQGSGNTIYF. The chain joins TRBV5-1 to TRBJ1-3; D perhaps matches TRBD1 (5 bases). Deletions cut 4 bases from V and 1 base from J, with 6 bases between. From germline, CDR1 is SGHRS and CDR2 YFSETQ. This CDR3 spans 13 amino acids.